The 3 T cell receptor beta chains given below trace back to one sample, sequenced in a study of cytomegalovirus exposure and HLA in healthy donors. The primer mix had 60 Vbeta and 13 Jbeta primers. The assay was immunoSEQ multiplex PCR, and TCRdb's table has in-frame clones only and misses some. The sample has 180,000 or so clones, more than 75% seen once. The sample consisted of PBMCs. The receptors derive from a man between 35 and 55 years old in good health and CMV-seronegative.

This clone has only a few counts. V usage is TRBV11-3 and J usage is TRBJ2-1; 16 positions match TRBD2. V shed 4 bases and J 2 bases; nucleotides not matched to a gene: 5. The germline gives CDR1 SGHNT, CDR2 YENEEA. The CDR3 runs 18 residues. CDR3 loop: CASSSGLAGGPAYNEQFF. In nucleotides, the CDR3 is TGTGCCAGCAGCTCGGGACTAGCGGGAGGGCCAGCCTACAATGAGCAGTTCTTC.

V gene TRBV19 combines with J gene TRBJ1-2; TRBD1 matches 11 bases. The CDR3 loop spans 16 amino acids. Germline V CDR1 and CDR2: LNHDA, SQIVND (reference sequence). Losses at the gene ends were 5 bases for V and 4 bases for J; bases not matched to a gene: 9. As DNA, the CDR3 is TGTGCCAGTAGTCCCATGGGGACAGGGGGAGGCTATGGCTACACCTTC. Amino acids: CASSPMGTGGGYGYTF.

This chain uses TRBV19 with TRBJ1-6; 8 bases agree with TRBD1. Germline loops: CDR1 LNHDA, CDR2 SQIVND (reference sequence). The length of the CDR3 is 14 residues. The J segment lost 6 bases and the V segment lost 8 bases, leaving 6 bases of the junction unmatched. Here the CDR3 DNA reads TGTGCCAGTCGGGGACAGGTCCTTAATTCACCCCTCCACTTT. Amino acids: CASRGQVLNSPLHF.